This TCR beta chain was profiled in a study of blood T cell repertoires in COVID-19. TCRdb's copy holds only in-frame clones and misses some; the assay was immunoSEQ multiplex PCR. The data hold 150,000 or so clones, with roughly four fifths observed a single time. For recovered donors of Cohort 3, there were two negative PCRs, clearance, or symptom resolution. The specimen was PBMCs or T cells enriched from blood (not recorded which). The origin of this receptor is a man aged 45-65 years who had recovered from COVID-19.

The CDR3 here is CASRGLMEPTF. As DNA, the CDR3 is TGTGCCAGCAGGGGGCTGATGGAACCCACCTTC. The chain combines TRBV9 with TRBJ1-2, with D possibly being TRBD1 (5 bases). Germline CDR1 and CDR2: SGDLS and YYNGEE. With 5 bases removed from V and 13 bases from J, the gap between germline ends came to 15 bases. This CDR3 is 11 amino acids long.